Sequencing of this T cell receptor beta chain was carried out in a study of somatic mutations in cytotoxic T cells in rheumatoid arthritis. Study at large: Flow cytometry sorted some V beta antibody-stained T-cell populations to nearly 100% purity, V beta1+ cells among them being sequenced for TCRB. Broader study findings: The antigen targets of the expanded CD8+ clones were unknown.

For this clone: Its antigen is currently unknown.

The CDR3 loop spans 16 amino acids. Germline V lookup: CDR1 SGHTA, CDR2 FQGNSA. The V end lost 5 bases, the J end lost 2 bases, and 18 bases lay between the germline ends. Profiling relied on immunoSEQ multiplex PCR, and the TCRdb table lists in-frame clones only, not all of them. The top ten hold about 5% of the sample, which has about 25,000 clones, roughly 87% seen once. The clonotype was recovered from a man in his forties or fifties in good health. The genes are TRBV7-2 and TRBJ1-2; TRBD1 might be the D (5 bases). The sample consisted of CD8+ T cells sorted from blood. The CDR3 DNA reads as TGTGCCAGCAGCGTCCGGGACGCAAGAAGGAACTATGGCTACACCTTC. It is translated as CASSVRDARRNYGYTF.